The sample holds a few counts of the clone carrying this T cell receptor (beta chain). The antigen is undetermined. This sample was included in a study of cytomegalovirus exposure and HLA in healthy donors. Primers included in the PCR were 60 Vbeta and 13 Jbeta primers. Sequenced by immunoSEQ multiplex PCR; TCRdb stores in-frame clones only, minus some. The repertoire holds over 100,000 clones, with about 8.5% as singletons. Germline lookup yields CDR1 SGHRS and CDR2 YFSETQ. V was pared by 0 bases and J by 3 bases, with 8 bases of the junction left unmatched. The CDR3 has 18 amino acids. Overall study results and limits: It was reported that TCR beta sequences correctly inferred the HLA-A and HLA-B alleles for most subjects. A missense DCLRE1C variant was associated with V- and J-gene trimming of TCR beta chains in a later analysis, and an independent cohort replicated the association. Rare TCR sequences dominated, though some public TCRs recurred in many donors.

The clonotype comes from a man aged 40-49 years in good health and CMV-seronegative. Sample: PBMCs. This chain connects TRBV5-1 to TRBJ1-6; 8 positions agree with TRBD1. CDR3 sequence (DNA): TGCGCCAGCAGCTTGGGACAGGGGCCCTTCCTCTATAATTCACCCCTCCACTTT. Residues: CASSLGQGPFLYNSPLHF.